Below are 20 T cell receptor beta chains sequenced from a single sample in a study of molecular identifiers for immune sequencing clone quantification. TCRdb ran MiXCR on the PCR reads and lists one entry per CDR3 protein. The sample carries 460,000 or so distinct CDR3 sequences, around 23% recorded once. The sample comprised naive CD8+ T cells from blood, with Jurkat cell RNA spiked in. Noted subset: FACS-sorted CD8+CD4-CCR7+CD45RA+ naive T cells. All receptors derive from a human donor in good health. Some libraries in this study had Jurkat cell RNA spiked in.

This clonotype was observed a few times. The chain joins TRBV7-9 to TRBJ2-1; unclear D gene. The CDR3 extends over 13 amino acids. V lost 5 bases to trimming and J lost 7 bases, with 12 bases between them. Germline V gene lookup returns CDR1 SEHNR and CDR2 FQNEAQ (reference sequence). CDR3 loop: CASSKPPRNEQFF. CDR3 DNA: TGTGCCAGCAGCAAGCCCCCTAGGAATGAGCAGTTCTTC. The full variable domain, with the rest looked up from reference TRBV7-9 and TRBJ2-1, is DTGVSQNPRHKITKRGQNVTFRCDPISEHNRLYWYRQTLGQGPEFLTYFQNEAQLEKSRLLSDRFSAERPKGSFSTLEIQRTEQGDSAMYLCASSKPPRNEQFFGPGTRLTVL.

This clonotype was seen many times. V usage is TRBV5-1 and J usage is TRBJ1-2, with D unclear. V lost 3 bases and J 1 base, leaving 13 bases between the germline ends. The CDR3 spans 15 residues. Germline values: CDR1 SGHRS, CDR2 YFSETQ. CDR3 coding DNA: TGCGCCAGCAGCTCTGAACCAAGGAGTAACTATGGCTACACCTTC. It encodes CASSSEPRSNYGYTF.

Concerning this clonotype: Sequence at one end of the junction differs from germline and may be a read error. The chain recombines TRBV7-9 with TRBJ2-2; D is uncertain. The CDR3 loop spans 14 amino acids. Germline V gene lookup returns CDR1 SEHNR and CDR2 FQNEAQ (reference sequence). CDR3 loop: CAGSSSYMGGELFF. The DNA of the CDR3 is TGTGCCGGCAGCTCCTCTTATATGGGCGGGGAGCTGTTTTTT.

CDR3 sequence reads: CASSLYSHMGYTF. The CDR3 coding sequence is TGTGCCAGCAGCTTATATTCTCATATGGGCTACACCTTC. The rearrangement uses TRBV7-2 and TRBJ1-2; D unresolved. CDR1 and CDR2 from the germline V gene are SGHTA and FQGNSA. The CDR3 length is 13 residues. The V end was cut by 2 bases, the J end by 8 bases, with 12 bases between.

This clonotype was observed once. The chain links TRBV28 to TRBJ2-5, with 9 bases identical to TRBD1. Germline CDR1 and CDR2: MDHEN and SYDVKM. Trimming at V came to 3 bases and at J to 9 bases, leaving 11 bases not matched to a gene. CDR3 length equals 15 residues. The CDR3 DNA sequence: TGTGCCAGCAGTTTCTTGGACAGGGGCCAAGCGCCCCAGTACTTC. Its protein is CASSFLDRGQAPQYF.

The chain recombines TRBV27 with TRBJ2-5, with no clear D. This CDR3 comprises 14 residues. From germline, CDR1 is MNHEY and CDR2 SMNVEV (reference sequence). V was shortened by 0 bases and J by 5 bases, with 10 bases between the two germline ends. The CDR3 here is CASSLSASIETQYF. The CDR3 DNA is TGTGCCAGCAGTTTATCGGCCAGTATCGAGACCCAGTACTTC.

V usage is TRBV6-2 or TRBV6-3 and J usage is TRBJ2-7; 9 positions agree with TRBD1. The V segment lost 5 bases and the J segment 5 bases; nucleotides outside the gene matches: 7. Germline V gives CDR1 MNHEY, CDR2 SVGEGT. This CDR3 spans 14 amino acids. CDR3 region: CASSPQGARDEQYF. DNA for the CDR3: TGTGCCAGCAGTCCACAGGGGGCCCGGGACGAGCAGTACTTC.

Comment on this clonotype: Compared with germline, one end of the junction differs, possibly owing to a read error. The chain links TRBV13 to TRBJ2-1; 14 bases are a match to TRBD2. Germline CDR1 and CDR2: PRHDT and FYEKMQ (reference sequence). The length of the CDR3 is 16 residues. The CDR3 DNA reads as TGTGCCAGCAGCTTCCCGGGACTAGCGGGAGACAATGAGCAGTCCTTC. It specifies CASSFPGLAGDNEQSF. The complete variable domain, with remaining parts taken from reference TRBV13 and TRBJ2-1, reads AAGVIQSPRHLIKEKRETATLKCYPIPRHDTVYWYQQGPGQDPQFLISFYEKMQSDKGSIPDRFSAQQFSDYHSELNMSSLELGDSALYFCASSFPGLAGDNEQSFGPGTRLTVL.

As concerns this clonotype: This may be a read error: a much more frequent sequence differs by one nucleotide. J is TRBJ2-7 and V is TRBV7-9, with TRBD1 matching over 9 bases. Germline lookup yields CDR1 SEHNR and CDR2 FQNEAQ (reference sequence). J was trimmed by 5 bases and V by 0 bases; bases with no gene match: 5. The CDR3 runs to 15 residues. For the CDR3, the DNA is TGTGCCAGCAGCTTAGCGCGGGACAGGGATCACGAGCAGTACTTC. The encoded protein is CASSLARDRDHEQYF.

The CDR3 sequence: CASSYGTRIYEQYF. The CDR3 DNA follows: TGTGCCAGCAGTTACGGGACTAGAATCTACGAGCAGTACTTC. V and J are TRBV27 and TRBJ2-7; 8 nucleotides align to TRBD2. V trimming: 4 bases; J trimming: 3 bases; junction bases outside the gene matches: 5. The CDR3 runs 14 residues. From germline, CDR1 is MNHEY and CDR2 SMNVEV (reference sequence).

This clonotype was recorded many times. The rearrangement uses TRBV29-1 and TRBJ2-4; 7 bases are a match to TRBD2. This CDR3 is built from 16 residues. J gave up 4 bases and V 2 bases, and 11 bases lay outside the gene matches. CDR1 SQVTM and CDR2 ANQGSEA come from the germline V gene. CDR3 sequence: CSVEIRASGNKNIQYF. CDR3 in DNA: TGCAGCGTTGAAATACGGGCTAGCGGAAATAAAAACATTCAGTACTTC. The whole variable domain, filled in from reference TRBV29-1 and TRBJ2-4, reads SAVISQKPSRDICQRGTSLTIQCQVDSQVTMMFWYRQQPGQSLTLIATANQGSEATYESGFVIDKFPISRPNLTFSTLTVSNMSPEDSSIYLCSVEIRASGNKNIQYFGAGTRLSVL.

The V gene is TRBV28, the J gene TRBJ2-3; D not certain. The assigned J gene may be wrong: the sequence end matches TRBJ1-5 better. Germline-derived CDR1 and CDR2 are MDHEN and SYDVKM. The CDR3 has 12 amino acids. For the CDR3, the DNA is TGTGCCAGCATGGAAGCCACAGATACGCAGCATTTT. Protein product: CASMEATDTQHF.

A word on this clonotype: A single base separates this from a much larger clone, so it may be a read error. This sequence joins TRBV28 and TRBJ2-7; no clear D. CDR3 length: 13 residues. In germline, CDR1 is MDHEN, CDR2 SYDVKM. The CDR3 bases are TGTGCCAGCAACCCTTCAGACTCCTACGAGCGGTACTTC. It translates to CASNPSDSYERYF.

The V gene is TRBV9, the J gene TRBJ1-4; perhaps TRBD1 as D (5 bases). CDR1 and CDR2 (germline): SGDLS, YYNGEE. This CDR3 has 15 amino acids. V was pared by 0 bases and J by 5 bases, with 11 bases between. The CDR3: CASSVAGTYNEKLFF. As DNA, the CDR3 is TGTGCCAGCAGCGTAGCAGGGACCTACAATGAAAAACTGTTTTTT.

The genes are TRBV5-1 and TRBJ2-7, with D maybe TRBD1 (6 bases). This CDR3 has 13 residues. Per the germline V gene, CDR1 is SGHRS and CDR2 is YFSETQ. V dropped 4 bases and J dropped 2 bases, with 10 bases sitting between them. CDR3: CASSGDIPYEQYF. CDR3 sequence (DNA): TGCGCCAGCAGCGGGGACATACCCTACGAGCAGTACTTC.

V is TRBV7-9 and J is TRBJ2-3, with 9 bases fitting TRBD1. Germline V lookup: CDR1 SEHNR, CDR2 FQNEAQ (reference sequence). V was pared by 5 bases and J by 1 base, with 22 bases of the junction left unmatched. The CDR3 contains 21 residues. CDR3 in DNA: TGTGCCAGCAGCCCGCGGACAGGGGAAACTTACCCCGGAGGGGGCACAGATACGCAGTATTTT. Protein sequence: CASSPRTGETYPGGGTDTQYF. The entire variable domain, with the rest obtained from reference TRBV7-9 and TRBJ2-3, is as follows: DTGVSQNPRHKITKRGQNVTFRCDPISEHNRLYWYRQTLGQGPEFLTYFQNEAQLEKSRLLSDRFSAERPKGSFSTLEIQRTEQGDSAMYLCASSPRTGETYPGGGTDTQYFGPGTRLTVL.

The chain couples TRBV6-2 or TRBV6-3 to TRBJ2-3; 9 bases are shared with TRBD2. After removal of 6 bases from V and 7 bases from J, the junction contained 11 bases not matched to a gene. The germline CDR1 and CDR2 sequences are MNHEY and SVGEGT. CDR3 length: 15 residues. DNA for the CDR3: TGTGCCAGCAGCCCCGACCTCGGACTAGCGTATACGCAGTATTTT. It encodes CASSPDLGLAYTQYF.

This chain connects TRBV21-1 to TRBJ2-3; the DNA was not used to check the table's D call, TRBD2. TRBV21-1 is shown as a pseudogene. The CDR3 extends over 14 amino acids. The chain's CDR3 is CASSGGTSGDTQYF. CDR3 nucleotides: TGTGCCAGCAGCGGGGGGACTAGCGGGGATACGCAGTATTTT.

Comments on this clonotype: One end of the junction fails to match germline, which may point to a read error. The chain joins TRBV3-1 to TRBJ2-3; 8 bases fit TRBD1. The V gene's germline CDR1 is LGHDT and CDR2 YNNKEL (reference sequence). The CDR3 has 18 amino acids. The CDR3 loop is CASSQDRGTGPKSDTRYF. CDR3 nucleotide sequence: TGTGCCAGCAGCCAAGATCGCGGGACAGGTCCAAAATCCGATACGCGGTATTTT.

The chain joins TRBV9 to TRBJ2-2, with D perhaps matching TRBD1 or TRBD2 (5 bases each). The CDR3 totals 13 residues. Trimming took 1 base from V and 5 from J, leaving 6 bases between them. Germline CDR1 reads SGDLS; CDR2 reads YYNGEE. CDR3 in DNA: TGTGCCAGCAGCGTATGGGGGACCGGGGAGCTGTTTTTT. As protein: CASSVWGTGELFF. Full variable domain (outside the CDR3, taken from reference TRBV9 and TRBJ2-2): DSGVTQTPKHLITATGQRVTLRCSPRSGDLSVYWYQQSLDQGLQFLIQYYNGEERAKGNILERFSAQQFPDLHSELNLSSLELGDSALYFCASSVWGTGELFFGEGSRLTVL.